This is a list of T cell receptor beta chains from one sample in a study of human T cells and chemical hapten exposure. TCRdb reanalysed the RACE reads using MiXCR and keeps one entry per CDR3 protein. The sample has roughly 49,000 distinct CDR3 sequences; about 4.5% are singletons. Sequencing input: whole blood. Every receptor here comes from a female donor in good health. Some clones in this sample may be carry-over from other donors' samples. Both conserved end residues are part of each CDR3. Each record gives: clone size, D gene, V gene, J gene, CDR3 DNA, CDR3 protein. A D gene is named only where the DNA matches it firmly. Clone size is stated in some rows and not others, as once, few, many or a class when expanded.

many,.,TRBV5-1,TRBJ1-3,TGCGCCAGCAGCTCCGACAGCTCTGGAAACACCATATATTTT,CASSSDSSGNTIYF
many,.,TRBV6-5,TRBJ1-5,TGTGCCAGCAGTTTGAGCCCGTTGGGCAATCAGCCCCAGCATTTT,CASSLSPLGNQPQHF
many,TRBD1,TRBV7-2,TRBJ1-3,TGTGCCAGCAGCTTGAGGCCCAGTCAGGGGGCTTCCGGAAACACCATATATTTT,CASSLRPSQGASGNTIYF
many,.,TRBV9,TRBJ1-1,TGTGCCAGCAGCGAAACAGAGAACACTGAAGCTTTCTTT,CASSETENTEAFF
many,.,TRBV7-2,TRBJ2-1,TGTGCCAGCAGCGTACCCCTTGGGCACCATGAGCAGTTCTTC,CASSVPLGHHEQFF
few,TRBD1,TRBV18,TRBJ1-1,TGTGCCAGCTCACCAACTGCTCGACAGGGTGAAGCTTTCTTT,CASSPTARQGEAFF
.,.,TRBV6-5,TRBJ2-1,TGTGCCAGCAGTTACGGGGGACCGGGGGATGAGCAGTTCTTC,CASSYGGPGDEQFF
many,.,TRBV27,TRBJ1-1,TGTGCCAGCAGTTCCCAACGACAGATAAACACTGAAGCTTTCTTT,CASSSQRQINTEAFF
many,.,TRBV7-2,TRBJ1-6,TGTGCCAGCAGCTTAATCCTGGGATCACCCCTCCACTTT,CASSLILGSPLHF
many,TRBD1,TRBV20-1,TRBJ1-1,TGCAGTGCCAAAACCGACAGGGCAACTGAAGCTTTCTTT,CSAKTDRATEAFF
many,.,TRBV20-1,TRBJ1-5,TGCAGTGCTAGAGATCGGGGGTTCCGGAGCAATCAGCCCCAGCATTTT,CSARDRGFRSNQPQHF
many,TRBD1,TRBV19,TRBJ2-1,TGTGCCAGTAGTGGGAGGACAGGGGGCGTCGATGAGCAGTTCTTC,CASSGRTGGVDEQFF
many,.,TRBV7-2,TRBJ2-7,TGTGCCAGCAGCCGAAGCTCCTACGAGCAGTACTTC,CASSRSSYEQYF
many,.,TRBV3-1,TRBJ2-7,TGTGCCAGCAGCCATTCCTACGAGCAGTACTTC,CASSHSYEQYF
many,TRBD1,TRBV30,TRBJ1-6,TGTGCCTGGAGTGTACGGGCAGGGGGGCATTCACCCCTCCACTTT,CAWSVRAGGHSPLHF
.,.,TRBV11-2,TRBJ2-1,TGTGCCAGCAGCTTTGGGGGGCCCTACAATGAGCAGTTCTTC,CASSFGGPYNEQFF
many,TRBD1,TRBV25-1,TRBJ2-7,TGTGCCAGCAGTGAGTGGACAGGGGCCTACGAGCAGTACTTC,CASSEWTGAYEQYF
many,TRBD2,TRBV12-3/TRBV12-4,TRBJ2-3,TGTGCCAGCAGTTTACTAGCGGGGGCTGGAGATACGCAGTATTTT,CASSLLAGAGDTQYF